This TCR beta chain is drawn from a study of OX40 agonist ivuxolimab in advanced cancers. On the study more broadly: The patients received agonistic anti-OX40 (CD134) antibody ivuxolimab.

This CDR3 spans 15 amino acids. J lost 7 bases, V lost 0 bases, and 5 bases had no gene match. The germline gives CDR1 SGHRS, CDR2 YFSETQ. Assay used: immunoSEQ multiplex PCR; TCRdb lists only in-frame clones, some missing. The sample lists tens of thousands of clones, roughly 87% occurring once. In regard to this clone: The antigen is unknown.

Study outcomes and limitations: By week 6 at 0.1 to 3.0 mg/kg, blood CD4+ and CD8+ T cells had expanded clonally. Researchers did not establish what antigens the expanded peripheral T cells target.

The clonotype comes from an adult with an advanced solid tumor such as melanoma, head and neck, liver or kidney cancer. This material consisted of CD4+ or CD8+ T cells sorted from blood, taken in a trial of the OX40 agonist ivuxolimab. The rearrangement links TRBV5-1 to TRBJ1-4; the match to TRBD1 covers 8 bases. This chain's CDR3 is CASSLEGRGLEKLFF. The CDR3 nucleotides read TGCGCCAGCAGCTTGGAAGGCAGGGGGCTTGAAAAACTGTTTTTT.